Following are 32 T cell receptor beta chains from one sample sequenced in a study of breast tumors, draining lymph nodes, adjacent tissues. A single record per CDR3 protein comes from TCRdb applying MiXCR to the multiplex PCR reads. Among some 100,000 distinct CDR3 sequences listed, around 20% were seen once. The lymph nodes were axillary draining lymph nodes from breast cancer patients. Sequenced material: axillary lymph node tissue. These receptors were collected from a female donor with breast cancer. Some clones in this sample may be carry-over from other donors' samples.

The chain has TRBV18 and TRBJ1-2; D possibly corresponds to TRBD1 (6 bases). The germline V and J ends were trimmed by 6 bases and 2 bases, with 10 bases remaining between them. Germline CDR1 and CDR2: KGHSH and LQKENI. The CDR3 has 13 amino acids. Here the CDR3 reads CASSRDKNYGYTF. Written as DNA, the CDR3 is TGTGCCAGCTCCCGGGACAAAAACTATGGCTACACCTTC.

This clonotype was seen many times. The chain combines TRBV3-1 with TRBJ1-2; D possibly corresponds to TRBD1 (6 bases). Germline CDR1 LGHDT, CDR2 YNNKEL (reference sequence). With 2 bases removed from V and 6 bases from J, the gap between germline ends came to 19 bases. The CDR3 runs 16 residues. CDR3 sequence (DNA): TGTGCCAGCAGCCAACGGAACAGGGTTCCTACGGATGGCTACACCTTC. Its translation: CASSQRNRVPTDGYTF.

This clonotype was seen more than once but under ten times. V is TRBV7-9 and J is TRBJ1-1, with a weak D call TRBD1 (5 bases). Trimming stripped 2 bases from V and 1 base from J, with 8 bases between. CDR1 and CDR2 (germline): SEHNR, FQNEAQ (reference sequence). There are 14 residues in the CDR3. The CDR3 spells CASSLHGQNTEAFF. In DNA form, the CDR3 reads TGTGCCAGCAGCTTACACGGACAGAACACTGAAGCTTTCTTT.

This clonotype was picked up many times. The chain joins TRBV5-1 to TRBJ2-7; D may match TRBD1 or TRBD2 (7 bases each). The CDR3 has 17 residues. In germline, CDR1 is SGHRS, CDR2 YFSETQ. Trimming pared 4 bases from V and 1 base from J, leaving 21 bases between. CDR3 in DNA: TGCGCCAGCAGCCCCGCAGGGGGGGGGGCAACTTCCTACGAGCAGTACTTC. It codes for CASSPAGGGATSYEQYF.

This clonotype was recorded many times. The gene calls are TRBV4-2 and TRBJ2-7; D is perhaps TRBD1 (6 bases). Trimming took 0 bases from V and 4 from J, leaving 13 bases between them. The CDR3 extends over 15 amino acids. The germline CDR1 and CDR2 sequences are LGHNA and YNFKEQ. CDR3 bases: TGTGCCAGCAGCCAAGACGGGACACCTAATTACGAGCAGTACTTC. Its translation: CASSQDGTPNYEQYF.

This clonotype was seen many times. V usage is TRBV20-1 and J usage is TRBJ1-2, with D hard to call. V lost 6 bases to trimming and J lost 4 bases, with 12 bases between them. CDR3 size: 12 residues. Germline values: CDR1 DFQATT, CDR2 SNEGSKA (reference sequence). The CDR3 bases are TGCAGTGCGGCTAGGCAGAGCTATGGCTACACCTTC. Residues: CSAARQSYGYTF.

For the CDR3, the DNA is TGTGCCAGCAGAAGGCAGGCAGGGGCTTTCTTT. This gives the protein CASRRQAGAFF. The rearrangement joins TRBV12-3 or TRBV12-4 to TRBJ1-1; weak D call: TRBD1 (5 bases). Trimming stripped 6 bases from V and 11 bases from J, with 13 bases between. The CDR3 length is 11 residues.

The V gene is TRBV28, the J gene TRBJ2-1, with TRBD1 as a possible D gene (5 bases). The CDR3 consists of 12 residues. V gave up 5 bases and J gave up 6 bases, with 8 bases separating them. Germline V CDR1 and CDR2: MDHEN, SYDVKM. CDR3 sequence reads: CASSRQRNEQFF. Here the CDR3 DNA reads TGTGCCAGCAGTCGACAGCGCAATGAGCAGTTCTTC.

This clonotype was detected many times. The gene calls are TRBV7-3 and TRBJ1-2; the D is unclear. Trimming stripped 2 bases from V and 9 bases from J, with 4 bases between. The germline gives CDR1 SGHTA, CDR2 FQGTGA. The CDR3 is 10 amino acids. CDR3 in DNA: TGTGCCAGCAGCTTATACCGCTACACCTTC. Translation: CASSLYRYTF.

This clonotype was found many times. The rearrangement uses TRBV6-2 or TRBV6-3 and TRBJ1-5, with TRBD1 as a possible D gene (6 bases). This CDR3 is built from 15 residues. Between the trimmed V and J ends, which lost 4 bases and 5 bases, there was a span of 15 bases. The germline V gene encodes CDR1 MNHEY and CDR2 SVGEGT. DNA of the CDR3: TGTGCCAGCAGTTCCCGGGGACAAAAGGATCAGCCCCAGCATTTT. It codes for CASSSRGQKDQPQHF.

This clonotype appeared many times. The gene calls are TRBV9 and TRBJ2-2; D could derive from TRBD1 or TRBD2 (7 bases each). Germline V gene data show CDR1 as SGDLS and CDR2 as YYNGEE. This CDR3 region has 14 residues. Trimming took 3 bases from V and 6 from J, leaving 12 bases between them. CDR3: CASSARGGPGELFF. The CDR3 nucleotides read TGTGCCAGCAGCGCCAGGGGGGGGCCCGGGGAGCTGTTTTTT.

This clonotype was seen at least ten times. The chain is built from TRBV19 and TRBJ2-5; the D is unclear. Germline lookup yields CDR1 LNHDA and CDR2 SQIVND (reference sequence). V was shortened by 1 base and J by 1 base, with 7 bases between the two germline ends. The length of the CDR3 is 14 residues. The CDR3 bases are TGTGCCAGTAGTATAGTTGGCGGCCAAGAGACCCAGTACTTC. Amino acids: CASSIVGGQETQYF.

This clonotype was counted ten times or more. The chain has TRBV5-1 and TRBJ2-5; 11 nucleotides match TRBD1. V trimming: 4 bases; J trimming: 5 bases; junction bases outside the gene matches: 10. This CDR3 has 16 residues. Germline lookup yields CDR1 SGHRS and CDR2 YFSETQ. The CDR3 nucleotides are TGCGCCAGCAGCCCCCCGGACAGGGGGCGCGGGGAGACCCAGTACTTC. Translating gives CASSPPDRGRGETQYF.

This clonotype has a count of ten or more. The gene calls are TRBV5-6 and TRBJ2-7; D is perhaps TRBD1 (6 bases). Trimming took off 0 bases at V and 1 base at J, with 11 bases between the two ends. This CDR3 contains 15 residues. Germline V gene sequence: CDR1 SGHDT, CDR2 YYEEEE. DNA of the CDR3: TGTGCCAGCAGCTTGGCAGGGGCGACATCCTACGAGCAGTACTTC. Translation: CASSLAGATSYEQYF.

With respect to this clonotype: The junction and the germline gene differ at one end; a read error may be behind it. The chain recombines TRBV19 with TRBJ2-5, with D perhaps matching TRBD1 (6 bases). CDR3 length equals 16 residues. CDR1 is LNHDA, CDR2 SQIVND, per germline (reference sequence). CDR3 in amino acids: CASSIDQGTPQEAQYF. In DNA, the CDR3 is TGTGCCAGTAGTATAGATCAAGGGACACCTCAAGAGGCCCAGTACTTC. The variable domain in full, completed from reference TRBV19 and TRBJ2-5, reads DGGITQSPKYLFRKEGQNVTLSCEQNLNHDAMYWYRQDPGQGLRLIYYSQIVNDFQKGDIAEGYSVSREKKESFPLTVTSAQKNPTAFYLCASSIDQGTPQEAQYFGPGTRLLVL.

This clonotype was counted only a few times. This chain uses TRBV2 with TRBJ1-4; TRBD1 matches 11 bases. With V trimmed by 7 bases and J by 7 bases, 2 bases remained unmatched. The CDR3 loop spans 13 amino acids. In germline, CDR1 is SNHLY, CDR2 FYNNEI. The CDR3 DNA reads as TGTGCCAGCACCGGGACAGGGGGTGAAAAACTGTTTTTT. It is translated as CASTGTGGEKLFF.

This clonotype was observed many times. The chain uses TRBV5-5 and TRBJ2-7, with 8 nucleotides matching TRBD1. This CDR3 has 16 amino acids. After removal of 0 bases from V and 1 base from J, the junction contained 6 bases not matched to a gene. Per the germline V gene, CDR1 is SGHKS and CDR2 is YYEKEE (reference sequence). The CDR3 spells CASSLAVGTGSYEQYF. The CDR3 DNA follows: TGTGCCAGCAGCTTGGCCGTCGGGACAGGATCCTACGAGCAGTACTTC.

The CDR3: CASSLGYGGARIPQYF. CDR3 nucleotide sequence: TGTGCCAGCAGCTTAGGTTACGGGGGGGCCCGCATACCGCAGTATTTT. This rearrangement joins TRBV7-2 to TRBJ2-3; 8 bases line up with TRBD2. Germline assignment: CDR1 SGHTA and CDR2 FQGNSA. CDR3 length: 16 residues. With 1 base clipped from V and 10 bases from J, the junction kept 13 bases outside the gene matches.

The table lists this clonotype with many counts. CDR3 region: CASSLSVGQGFDTQYF. The DNA for the CDR3 is TGCGCCAGCAGCTTGAGTGTGGGACAGGGGTTTGATACGCAGTATTTT. The chain joins TRBV5-1 to TRBJ2-3; 10 bases fit TRBD1. Germline CDR1 and CDR2: SGHRS and YFSETQ. The CDR3 loop spans 16 amino acids. The V and J ends lost 1 base and 6 bases, in that order; junction bases with no gene match: 8.

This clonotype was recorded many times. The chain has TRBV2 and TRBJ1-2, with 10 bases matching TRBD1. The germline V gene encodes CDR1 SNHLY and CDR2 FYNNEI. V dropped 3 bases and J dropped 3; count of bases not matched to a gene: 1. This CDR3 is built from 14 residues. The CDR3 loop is CASSDDRGHYGYTF. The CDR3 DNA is TGTGCCAGCAGTGATGACAGGGGGCACTATGGCTACACCTTC. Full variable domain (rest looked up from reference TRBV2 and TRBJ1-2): EPEVTQTPSHQVTQMGQEVILRCVPISNHLYFYWYRQILGQKVEFLVSFYNNEISEKSEIFDDQFSVERPDGSNFTLKIRSTKLEDSAMYFCASSDDRGHYGYTFGSGTRLTVV.

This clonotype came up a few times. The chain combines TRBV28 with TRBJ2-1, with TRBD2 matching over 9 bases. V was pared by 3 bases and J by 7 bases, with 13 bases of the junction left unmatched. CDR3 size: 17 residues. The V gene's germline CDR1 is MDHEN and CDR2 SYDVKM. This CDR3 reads CASSFVGGRARNNEQFF. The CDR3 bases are TGTGCCAGCAGTTTCGTGGGCGGGAGGGCCAGAAATAATGAGCAGTTCTTC.

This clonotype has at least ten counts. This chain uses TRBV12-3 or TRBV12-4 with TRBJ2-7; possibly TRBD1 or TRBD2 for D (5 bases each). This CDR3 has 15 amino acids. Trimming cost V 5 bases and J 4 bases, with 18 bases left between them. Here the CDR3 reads CASSPDSVGRYEQYF. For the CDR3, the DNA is TGTGCCAGCAGTCCCGACAGCGTGGGACGTTACGAGCAGTACTTC.

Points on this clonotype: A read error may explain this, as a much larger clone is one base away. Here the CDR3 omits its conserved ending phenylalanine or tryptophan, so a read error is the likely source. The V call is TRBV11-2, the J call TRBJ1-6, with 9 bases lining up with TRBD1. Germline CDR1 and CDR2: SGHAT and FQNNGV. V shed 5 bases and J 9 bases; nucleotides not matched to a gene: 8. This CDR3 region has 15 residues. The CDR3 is CASSLGQGWGSPLHS. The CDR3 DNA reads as TGTGCCAGCAGCCTGGGACAGGGATGGGGTTCACCCCTCCACTCT.

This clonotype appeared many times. CDR3 protein: CATSTRDSPRYF. As DNA, the CDR3 is TGTGCCACCAGCACAAGGGACAGCCCGAGGTACTTC. The chain carries TRBV15 and TRBJ2-7; 7 bases are a match to TRBD1. CDR1 is LNHNV and CDR2 is YYDKDF in the germline V gene (reference sequence). The length of the CDR3 is 12 residues. Trimming cost V 4 bases and J 12 bases; bases outside gene matches: 9. The full variable domain, in which reference TRBV15 and TRBJ2-7 provide the parts outside the CDR3, is DAMVIQNPRYQVTQFGKPVTLSCSQTLNHNVMYWYQQKSSQAPKLLFHYYDKDFNNEADTPDNFQSRRPNTSFCFLDIRSPGLGDTAMYLCATSTRDSPRYFGPGTRLTVT.

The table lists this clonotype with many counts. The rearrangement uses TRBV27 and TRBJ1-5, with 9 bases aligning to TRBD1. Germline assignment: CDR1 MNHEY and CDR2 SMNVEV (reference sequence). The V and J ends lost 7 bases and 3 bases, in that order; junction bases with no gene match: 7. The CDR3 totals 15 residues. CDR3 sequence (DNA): TGTGCCAGCAAGTTAGGGACAGGGAACAATCAGCCCCAGCATTTT. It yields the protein CASKLGTGNNQPQHF.

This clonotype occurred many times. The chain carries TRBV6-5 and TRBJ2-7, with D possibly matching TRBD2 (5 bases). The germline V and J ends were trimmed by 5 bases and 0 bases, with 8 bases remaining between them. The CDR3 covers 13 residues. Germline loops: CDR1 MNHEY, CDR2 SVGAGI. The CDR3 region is CASSSGGSYEQYF. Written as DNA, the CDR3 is TGTGCCAGCAGTAGCGGAGGCTCCTACGAGCAGTACTTC.

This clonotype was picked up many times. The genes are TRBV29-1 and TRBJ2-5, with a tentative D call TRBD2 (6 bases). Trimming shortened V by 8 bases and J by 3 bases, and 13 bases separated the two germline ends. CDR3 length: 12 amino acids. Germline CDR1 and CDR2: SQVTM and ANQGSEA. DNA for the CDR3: TGCAGCTCGACTAGGCAAAAAGAGACCCAGTACTTC. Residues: CSSTRQKETQYF. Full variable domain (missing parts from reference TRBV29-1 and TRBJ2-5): SAVISQKPSRDICQRGTSLTIQCQVDSQVTMMFWYRQQPGQSLTLIATANQGSEATYESGFVIDKFPISRPNLTFSTLTVSNMSPEDSSIYLCSSTRQKETQYFGPGTRLLVL.

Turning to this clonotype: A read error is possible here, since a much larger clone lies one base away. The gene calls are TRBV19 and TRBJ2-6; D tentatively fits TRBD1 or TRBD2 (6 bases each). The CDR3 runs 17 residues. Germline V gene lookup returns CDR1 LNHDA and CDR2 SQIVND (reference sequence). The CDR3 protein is CASSMGTGTSGANVLAF. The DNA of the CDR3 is TGTGCCAGTAGTATGGGAACAGGGACTTCTGGGGCCAACGTCCTGGCTTTC.

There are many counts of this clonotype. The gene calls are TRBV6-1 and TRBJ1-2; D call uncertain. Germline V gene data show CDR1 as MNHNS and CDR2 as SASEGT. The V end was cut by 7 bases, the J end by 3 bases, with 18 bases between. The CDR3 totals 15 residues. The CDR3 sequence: CASTTLVPTDYGYTF. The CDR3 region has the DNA TGTGCCAGCACCACTCTAGTGCCGACGGACTATGGCTACACCTTC.

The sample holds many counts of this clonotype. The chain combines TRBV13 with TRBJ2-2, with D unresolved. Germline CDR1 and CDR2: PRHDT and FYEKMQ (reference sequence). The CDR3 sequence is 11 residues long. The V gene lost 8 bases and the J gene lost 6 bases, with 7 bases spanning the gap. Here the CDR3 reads CASGLAGELFF. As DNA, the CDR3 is TGTGCCAGCGGGTTGGCCGGGGAGCTGTTTTTT.

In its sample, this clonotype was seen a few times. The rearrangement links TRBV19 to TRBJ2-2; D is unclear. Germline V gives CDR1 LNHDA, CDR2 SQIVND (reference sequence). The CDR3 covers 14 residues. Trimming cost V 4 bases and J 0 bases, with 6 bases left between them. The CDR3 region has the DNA TGTGCCAGTAGTAGAACAGCGAACACCGGGGAGCTGTTTTTT. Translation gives CASSRTANTGELFF. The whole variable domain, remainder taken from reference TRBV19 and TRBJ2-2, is DGGITQSPKYLFRKEGQNVTLSCEQNLNHDAMYWYRQDPGQGLRLIYYSQIVNDFQKGDIAEGYSVSREKKESFPLTVTSAQKNPTAFYLCASSRTANTGELFFGEGSRLTVL.

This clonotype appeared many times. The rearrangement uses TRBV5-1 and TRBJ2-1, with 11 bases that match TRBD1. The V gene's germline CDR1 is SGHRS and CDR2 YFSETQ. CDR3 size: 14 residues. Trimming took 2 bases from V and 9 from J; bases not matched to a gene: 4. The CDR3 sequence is CASSFGQGAREQFF. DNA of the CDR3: TGCGCCAGCAGCTTCGGACAGGGGGCCCGTGAGCAGTTCTTC.